A selection of T cell receptor beta chains follows, all from one sample in a study of identical twins. TCRdb called the 5' RACE reads again in MiXCR, with one record for every CDR3 protein. This sample has a few hundred thousand distinct CDR3 sequences; more than 9% occur once, and the top ten carry roughly 3%. In addition, the sample was reused for a study of yellow fever vaccine responses in identical twins.

Sequenced sample: PBMCs. Source of these receptors: a woman under 30 in good health. The CDR3 runs from the conserved cysteine through the conserved F or W. D genes are given only for firm matches. Rows may omit the clone size; those that give it use once, few, many or a size class.

>16|TRBD2|TRBV12-3/TRBV12-4|many|TRBJ2-1
TGTGCCAGCAGTTTAGTTAGGATAGCGGGACTTCATGAGCAGTTCTTC
CASSLVRIAGLHEQFF
>15|TRBD2|TRBV5-4|few|TRBJ2-2
TGTGCCACCACTAGCGGGAGGGCGGACACCGGGGAGCTGTTTTTT
CATTSGRADTGELFF
>13|NA|TRBV5-1|few|TRBJ1-2
TGCGCCAGCACCCCTCGAGGGGGGCTTGGCTACACCTTC
CASTPRGGLGYTF
>13|NA|TRBV12-3/TRBV12-4|few|TRBJ1-3
TGTGCCAGCAGAGGGGAGTACCGAAACACCATATATTTT
CASRGEYRNTIYF
>14|NA|TRBV7-8|few|TRBJ2-3
TGTGCCAGCAGCCAAGCAATATCCACAGATACGCAGTATTTT
CASSQAISTDTQYF
>14|NA|TRBV20-1|NA|TRBJ2-1
TGCAGTGCTAGAGACAGGGGATTGCCCAATGAGCAGTTCTTC
CSARDRGLPNEQFF
>15|NA|TRBV29-1|many|TRBJ2-3
TGCAGCGTTGAACTACAGGGATCTGGCACAGATACGCAGTATTTT
CSVELQGSGTDTQYF
>16|NA|TRBV9|NA|TRBJ2-1
TGTGCCAGCAGCAGGGTTTTCACGGGAGTGGAGTCTGAGCAGTTCTTC
CASSRVFTGVESEQFF
>18|NA|TRBV28|NA|TRBJ2-5
TGTGCCTCAACGAGTTTCGGCGCGGACGGGGGGACAGAAGAGACCCAGTACTTC
CASTSFGADGGTEETQYF
>15|TRBD2|TRBV6-5|NA|TRBJ2-3
TGTGCCAGCAGTTACTCAAGCGGGGAGGTAGATACGCAGTATTTT
CASSYSSGEVDTQYF
>12|NA|TRBV28|NA|TRBJ2-7
TGTGCCAGCAGAGGGGACAACGGCGAGCAGTACTTC
CASRGDNGEQYF
>17|NA|TRBV13|few|TRBJ2-6
TGTGCCAGCAGCTTAGAACAGGGCCTCTCTGGGGCCAACGTCCTGACTTTC
CASSLEQGLSGANVLTF
>12|NA|TRBV29-1|NA|TRBJ2-3
TGCAGCGTTGCGACTGAGACAGATACGCAGTATTTT
CSVATETDTQYF
>16|TRBD2|TRBV20-1|NA|TRBJ2-3
TGCAGTGCTAGTTCGCTAGCGGCAACTAGCACAGATACGCAGTATTTT
CSASSLAATSTDTQYF
>13|NA|TRBV7-2|few|TRBJ2-7
TGTGCCAGCAGCTTGAAAGGACTCTACGAGCAGTACTTC
CASSLKGLYEQYF
>12|NA|TRBV20-1|few|TRBJ2-7
TGCAGTGCTAGAAGAGGGGCCAGTGGGCAGTACTTC
CSARRGASGQYF
>18|TRBD2|TRBV27|many|TRBJ2-5
TGTGCCAGCACCACCGGACTAGCGGGAGTCTCGGGCAAAGAGACCCAGTACTTC
CASTTGLAGVSGKETQYF
>15|NA|TRBV14|many|TRBJ1-1
TGTGCCAGCAGCCAAGATGTCGGGTGGGGAGCTGAAGCTTTCTTT
CASSQDVGWGAEAFF
>15|TRBD1|TRBV29-1|NA|TRBJ2-1
TGCAGCACCACCCGAACAGGGGGCGGATTGAGTGAGCAGTTCTTC
CSTTRTGGGLSEQFF
>16|TRBD2|TRBV5-1|many|TRBJ2-3
TGCGCCAGCAGCTCCGGGACTAGCATTATAACAGATACGCAGTATTTT
CASSSGTSIITDTQYF
>17|NA|TRBV28|many|TRBJ2-7
TGTGCCAGCAGTAATTCTCAAGCCGGGGCCGGGCTGAGGGAGCAGTACTTC
CASSNSQAGAGLREQYF
>12|NA|TRBV29-1|NA|TRBJ2-3
TGCAGCGTTGGAGGTGTTACGGATACGCAGTATTTT
CSVGGVTDTQYF
>16|TRBD2|TRBV4-2|NA|TRBJ2-1
TGTGCCAGCAGCCAAGATCAACTAGCGGAGAACAATGAGCAGTTCTTC
CASSQDQLAENNEQFF
>13|NA|TRBV29-1|few|TRBJ1-2
TGCAGCGTTGATCTGGGCCCCCTCGAGGGCTACACCTTC
CSVDLGPLEGYTF
>15|NA|TRBV5-1|few|TRBJ2-1
TGCGCCAGCAGCTTCGGCGGGTCCCCCTACAATGAGCAGTTCTTC
CASSFGGSPYNEQFF
>13|NA|TRBV5-6|few|TRBJ2-1
TGTGCCAGCAGCTGGGGGAGTAGCAATGAGCAGTTCTTC
CASSWGSSNEQFF
>14|TRBD2|TRBV20-1|many|TRBJ2-3
TGCAGTGCTAGAGTCCCAGCGGGGACAGATACGCAGTATTTT
CSARVPAGTDTQYF
>17|TRBD1|TRBV11-2|few|TRBJ1-6
TGTGCCAGCAGCTTAAGGGGCACAGGGGAACCTCCGGCACCCCTCCACTTT
CASSLRGTGEPPAPLHF
>12|NA|TRBV15|NA|TRBJ1-2
TGTGCCACCAGCAGAGACGGGACCGGCTACACCTTC
CATSRDGTGYTF
>14|NA|TRBV6-2/TRBV6-3|NA|TRBJ2-7
TGTGCCAGCAGTTACCACTTGATTACCTACGAGCAGTACTTC
CASSYHLITYEQYF
>15|NA|TRBV20-1|many|TRBJ2-7
TGCAGTGCTAGAGATCGACGGGTCCGCCCCTACGAGCAGTACTTC
CSARDRRVRPYEQYF
>13|NA|TRBV2|many|TRBJ1-2
TGTGCCAGCAGTGAGTCCGGGAAGTATGGCTACACCTTC
CASSESGKYGYTF
>13|TRBD2|TRBV6-2/TRBV6-3|NA|TRBJ2-4
TGTGCCAGCCTCGGACTAGAGAAAAACATTCAGTACTTC
CASLGLEKNIQYF
>11|TRBD2|TRBV28|NA|TRBJ2-1
TGTGCCAGCAGTAAGCGGGGGGGCCTATTCTTC
CASSKRGGLFF
>14|NA|TRBV6-1|many|TRBJ2-7
TGTGCCAGCAGCCACACCAGGGAGCTCTACGAGCAGTACTTC
CASSHTRELYEQYF
>14|NA|TRBV28|NA|TRBJ2-7
TGTGCCAGCAGGCTCCGGGGTAGAGCCTACGAGCAGTACTTC
CASRLRGRAYEQYF
>15|NA|TRBV2|NA|TRBJ1-5
TGTGCCAGCAGTGATACCAGACGTAGCAATCAGCCCCAGCATTTT
CASSDTRRSNQPQHF
>14|NA|TRBV28|NA|TRBJ2-1
TGTGCCAGCAAGTTTCGGGGCTCCTACAATGAGCAGTTCTTC
CASKFRGSYNEQFF
>19|TRBD2|TRBV11-1|few|TRBJ2-3
TGTGCCAGCAGCCCGAGAACCACTAGCGGGGGATCTAGCACAGATACGCAGTATTTT
CASSPRTTSGGSSTDTQYF
>15|NA|TRBV25-1|many|TRBJ2-7
TGTGCCAGCAGTCAAGCGCAGGGGACACGTAACGAGCAGTACTTC
CASSQAQGTRNEQYF
>17|NA|TRBV7-2|few|TRBJ2-1
TGTGCCAGCAGCCCTCTCCCAGCATCGAGCTCCTACAATGAGCAGTTCTTC
CASSPLPASSSYNEQFF
>15|NA|TRBV7-9|few|TRBJ2-5
TGTGCCAGCAGCTTAGTCTTTGGCCAGGAAGAGACCCAGTACTTC
CASSLVFGQEETQYF
>14|NA|TRBV11-3|many|TRBJ2-3
TGTGCCAGCAGCTGGAGCGGTGGTGGAGATACGCAGTATTTT
CASSWSGGGDTQYF
>13|NA|TRBV29-1|few|TRBJ2-1
TGCAGCGTTGGGAGGGGGGGGTCGGATGAGCAGTTCTTC
CSVGRGGSDEQFF
>14|NA|TRBV11-2|NA|TRBJ2-5
TGTGCCAGCAGCCCCTCCGGGGCTAAAGAGACCCAGTACTTC
CASSPSGAKETQYF
>15|TRBD1|TRBV2|NA|TRBJ1-3
TGTGCCAGCAGAGAACCGGGGACAGGCGGAAACACCATATATTTT
CASREPGTGGNTIYF
>13|TRBD1|TRBV28|many|TRBJ2-5
TGTGCCAGCAGTTTGACAGGGGGCGCGTCCCAGTACTTC
CASSLTGGASQYF
>12|NA|TRBV6-1|NA|TRBJ2-7
TGTGCCAGCAGCGGCCAGCGCTACGAGCAGTACTTC
CASSGQRYEQYF
>13|TRBD2|TRBV12-3/TRBV12-4|few|TRBJ2-4
TGTGCCAGCCAGGGACTAGCCAGAAACATTCAGTACTTC
CASQGLARNIQYF
>14|NA|TRBV23-1|NA|TRBJ2-7
TGCGCCAGCAGTCACTTGTATGGGCGCTACGAGCAGTACTTC
CASSHLYGRYEQYF
>15|TRBD2|TRBV20-1|NA|TRBJ2-1
TGCAGTGCCACCCCCGCTAGCGGGAGGGACAATGAGCAGTTCTTC
CSATPASGRDNEQFF
>11|NA|TRBV11-2|few|TRBJ2-5
TGTGCCAGCAGCTTGACAGGAGTCCAGTACTTC
CASSLTGVQYF
>17|TRBD2|TRBV24-1|many|TRBJ2-1
TGTGCCACCAGTGATTTGGTTAGCGGGGGGGACTACAATGAGCAGTTCTTC
CATSDLVSGGDYNEQFF
>15|TRBD2|TRBV6-1|few|TRBJ2-3
TGTGCCAGCAGACCAAGACTAGCGGGCACAGATACGCAGTATTTT
CASRPRLAGTDTQYF
>13|NA|TRBV7-9|NA|TRBJ1-1
TGTGCCAGCAGCTTCCAGGACTTGGACCGCGCTTTCTTT
CASSFQDLDRAFF